The rows below give T cell receptor beta chains drawn from one sample of a study of T cell repertoires in cytomegalovirus infection. TCRdb reprocessed the reads via MiXCR and lists one record per CDR3 protein. Of approximately 910,000 distinct CDR3 sequences detected, around 32% appear once; the ten largest clones hold 13%. Antigens of these TCRs are unknown. Sample: cultured CD8+ T cells from PBMCs, taken from culture after CMV antigen stimulation. The receptors were gathered from a human donor in good health (CMV status not recorded). Some clones in this sample may be carry-over from other donors' samples. Each CDR3 is given with its conserved first and last residue. Each record gives: V gene, J gene, CDR3 protein.

V gene: TRBV12-3/TRBV12-4; J gene: TRBJ1-4; CDR3 protein: CASSSPGEKLFF
V gene: TRBV27; J gene: TRBJ2-7; CDR3 protein: CASSFRRGEKSYEQYF
V gene: TRBV2; J gene: TRBJ2-3; CDR3 protein: CARRTSGGTDTQYF
V gene: TRBV6-1; J gene: TRBJ2-3; CDR3 protein: CASSEGGAGAFSTDTQYF
V gene: TRBV6-2/TRBV6-3; J gene: TRBJ2-1; CDR3 protein: CASSVGAIVGFF
V gene: TRBV18; J gene: TRBJ2-5; CDR3 protein: CASIGEEETQYF
V gene: TRBV28; J gene: TRBJ1-5; CDR3 protein: CASTATGGMSQPQHF
V gene: TRBV10-3; J gene: TRBJ1-1; CDR3 protein: CAISEEVVNTEAFF
V gene: TRBV2; J gene: TRBJ2-5; CDR3 protein: CASTPLARETQYF
V gene: TRBV5-4; J gene: TRBJ1-1; CDR3 protein: CASSLETAEAFF
V gene: TRBV10-3; J gene: TRBJ2-3; CDR3 protein: CAISDPRGDTQYF
V gene: TRBV3-1; J gene: TRBJ2-7; CDR3 protein: CASSHRDVTYEQYF
V gene: TRBV7-9; J gene: TRBJ2-3; CDR3 protein: CASSEGAGGLTDTQYF
V gene: TRBV7-9; J gene: TRBJ1-2; CDR3 protein: CASSPNRERLLYGYTF
V gene: TRBV5-4; J gene: TRBJ2-1; CDR3 protein: CASSTVAGDPYNEQFF
V gene: TRBV28; J gene: TRBJ1-1; CDR3 protein: CASSPLIGGPEAFF
V gene: TRBV4-3; J gene: TRBJ2-3; CDR3 protein: CASSHLGGQNTDTQYF
V gene: TRBV28; J gene: TRBJ2-5; CDR3 protein: CASSSAPGLQETQYF
V gene: TRBV4-2; J gene: TRBJ1-3; CDR3 protein: CASSQLPAGGNTIYF
V gene: TRBV7-9; J gene: TRBJ1-1; CDR3 protein: CASSLGDRGPTEAFF
V gene: TRBV29-1; J gene: TRBJ2-7; CDR3 protein: CSALTGVGPREQYF
V gene: TRBV19; J gene: TRBJ2-1; CDR3 protein: CASTPTGINEQFF
V gene: TRBV7-2; J gene: TRBJ1-2; CDR3 protein: CASSPPPYGYTF
V gene: TRBV9; J gene: TRBJ1-5; CDR3 protein: CASSAQGKDQPQHF